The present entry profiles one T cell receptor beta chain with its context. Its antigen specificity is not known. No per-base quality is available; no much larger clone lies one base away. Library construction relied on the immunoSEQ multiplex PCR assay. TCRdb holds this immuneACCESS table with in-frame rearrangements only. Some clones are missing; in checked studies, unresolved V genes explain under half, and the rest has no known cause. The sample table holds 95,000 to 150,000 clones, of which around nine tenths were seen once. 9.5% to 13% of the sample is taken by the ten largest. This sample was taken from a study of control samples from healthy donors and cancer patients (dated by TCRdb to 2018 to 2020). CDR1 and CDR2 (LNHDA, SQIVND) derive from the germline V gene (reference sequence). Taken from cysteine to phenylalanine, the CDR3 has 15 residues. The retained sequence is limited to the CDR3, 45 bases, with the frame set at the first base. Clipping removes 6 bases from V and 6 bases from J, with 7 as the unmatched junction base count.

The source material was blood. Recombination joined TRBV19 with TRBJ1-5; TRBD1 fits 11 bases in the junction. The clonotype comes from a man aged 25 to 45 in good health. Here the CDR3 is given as CASSLQDRGLQPQHF. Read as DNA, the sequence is TGTGCCAGTAGCCTCCAGGACAGGGGGCTTCAGCCCCAGCATTTT.